A single sample is the source of the 7 T cell receptor beta chains below, sequenced in a study of persistence of HIV-infected CD4 T cells. Sequencing used immunoSEQ version 4 in survey mode. Repertoires were generated with immunoSEQ multiplex PCR, while TCRdb's copy carries only in-frame clones and drops some. The sample shows approximately 20,000 clones, 55% to 65% of them seen only once. The stimulus was an HIV-1 Gag 15-mer peptide pool, 0.85 to 1 ug/peptide/mL. Sorting of responding CD4+ T cells relied on upregulated CD40 ligand together with CD69. No antigen has been assigned to these receptors. The sample here was CD4+ T cells sorted from PBMCs after approximately 20-hour stimulation, taken from a patient who received antiretroviral therapy. These TCRs come from an adult woman with HIV who was CMV-seropositive.

The chain is built from TRBV5-6 and TRBJ2-1; TRBD1 matches at 8 bases. CDR1 and CDR2 from the germline V gene are SGHDT and YYEEEE. The CDR3 runs 15 residues. With V trimmed by 5 bases and J by 4 bases, 8 bases remained unmatched. Written as DNA, the CDR3 is TGTGCCAGCAGTGCTTGGGACAGGCAGTACAATGAGCAGTTCTTC. Amino acid sequence: CASSAWDRQYNEQFF.

The J gene is TRBJ1-2, the V gene TRBV3-1 (or the pseudogene TRBV3-2); 8 bases match TRBD1. V shed 0 bases, J shed 7 bases, and the junction held 4 bases outside the gene matches. Per the germline V gene, CDR1 is LGHDT and CDR2 is YNNKEL (reference sequence). The CDR3 has 14 amino acids. In DNA, the CDR3 is TGTGCCAGCAGCCAAGATTTAACAGGGGGTGGCTACACCTTC. Protein sequence: CASSQDLTGGGYTF.

The V gene is TRBV28, the J gene TRBJ2-5; 8 bases agree with TRBD2. Germline CDR1 MDHEN, CDR2 SYDVKM. The length of the CDR3 is 13 residues. Germline trimming cut 8 bases from V and 5 bases from J; bases unmatched to any gene: 7. Here the CDR3 reads CASRAGGEETQYF. As DNA, the CDR3 is TGTGCCAGCCGGGCGGGGGGAGAGGAGACCCAGTACTTC.

The genes are TRBV5-8 and TRBJ2-5; D tentatively fits TRBD1 or TRBD2 (6 bases each). This CDR3 is 13 amino acids long. The germline CDR1 and CDR2 sequences are SGHTS and YDEGEE. The V and J ends lost 1 base and 5 bases respectively, with 9 bases between them. CDR3 in amino acids: CASSLRGGETQYF. The DNA of the CDR3 is TGTGCCAGCAGCTTGCGAGGGGGGGAGACCCAGTACTTC.

The chain is built from TRBV7-2 and TRBJ1-1; D is possibly TRBD1 (5 bases). CDR3 length: 13 amino acids. CDR1 SGHTA and CDR2 FQGNSA come from the germline V gene. V gave up 5 bases and J gave up 1 base, with 8 bases separating them. The CDR3 is CASSAGRNTEAFF. The CDR3 DNA reads TGTGCCAGCAGCGCGGGACGGAACACTGAAGCTTTCTTT. The whole variable domain, remainder taken from reference TRBV7-2 and TRBJ1-1, is GAGVSQSPSNKVTEKGKDVELRCDPISGHTALYWYRQSLGQGLEFLIYFQGNSAPDKSGLPSDRFSAERTGGSVSTLTIQRTQQEDSAVYLCASSAGRNTEAFFGQGTRLTVV.

This clone has a single count. The V call is TRBV20-1, the J call TRBJ1-2; D gene uncertain. In germline, CDR1 is DFQATT, CDR2 SNEGSKA (reference sequence). CDR3 length equals 11 residues. V lost 6 bases to trimming and J lost 4 bases, with 9 bases between them. The CDR3 here is CSAVQTYGYTF. DNA for the CDR3: TGCAGTGCAGTCCAAACCTATGGCTACACCTTC.

The CDR3: CASSPRGEGFTEAFF. The CDR3 bases are TGCGCCAGCAGCCCCAGAGGGGAGGGTTTCACTGAAGCTTTCTTT. This chain uses TRBV5-1 with TRBJ1-1, with D possibly TRBD1 on 5 matching bases. Germline CDR1 SGHRS, CDR2 YFSETQ. The CDR3 totals 15 residues. The V end was cut by 4 bases, the J end by 4 bases, with 17 bases between.